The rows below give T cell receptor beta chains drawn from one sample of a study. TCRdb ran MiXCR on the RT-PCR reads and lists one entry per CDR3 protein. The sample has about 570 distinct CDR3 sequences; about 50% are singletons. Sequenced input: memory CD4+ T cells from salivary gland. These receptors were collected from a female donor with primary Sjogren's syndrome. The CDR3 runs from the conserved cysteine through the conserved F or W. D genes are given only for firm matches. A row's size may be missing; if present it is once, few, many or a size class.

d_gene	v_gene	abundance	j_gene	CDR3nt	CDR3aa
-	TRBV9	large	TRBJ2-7	TGTGCCAGCAGCGTAACTCCCGTGGACGAGCAGTACTTC	CASSVTPVDEQYF
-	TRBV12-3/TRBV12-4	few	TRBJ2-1	TGTGCCAGCAGTCCACAGAGGGGTGAGCAGTTCTTC	CASSPQRGEQFF
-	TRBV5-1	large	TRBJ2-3	TGCGCCAGCAGCTTGCAGCAGCGCACAGATACGCAGTATTTT	CASSLQQRTDTQYF
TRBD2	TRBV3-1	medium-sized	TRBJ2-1	TGTGCCAGCAGCCAGGTAGACAGCGGGATTGAGCAGTTCTTC	CASSQVDSGIEQFF
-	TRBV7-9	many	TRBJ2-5	TGTGCCAGCAGCTGGCCGGCAGGGTTCCAAGAGACCCAGTACTTC	CASSWPAGFQETQYF
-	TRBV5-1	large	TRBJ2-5	TGCGCCAGCAGCTTGGACTTCCCCAGGGAGACCCAGTACTTC	CASSLDFPRETQYF
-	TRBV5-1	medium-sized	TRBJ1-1	TGCGCCAGCAGCTTTGTAGTGAACACTGAAGCTTTCTTT	CASSFVVNTEAFF
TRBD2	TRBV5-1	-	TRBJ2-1	TGCGCCAGCAGCTTGGCCCCCGGGGGGGGTTACAATGAGCAGTTCTTC	CASSLAPGGGYNEQFF
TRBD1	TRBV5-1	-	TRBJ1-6	TGCGCCAGCAGCCCCCTAGGACAGGGGCGTAATTCACCCCTCCACTTT	CASSPLGQGRNSPLHF
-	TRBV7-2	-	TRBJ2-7	TGTGCCAGCAGCTTATTAGCGACAGTAGGGAACGAGCAGTACTTC	CASSLLATVGNEQYF
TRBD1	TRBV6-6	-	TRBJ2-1	TGTGCCAGCAGTAATTTAGCAGGGGGCGTCTCGGCGAACAATGAGCAGTTCTTC	CASSNLAGGVSANNEQFF
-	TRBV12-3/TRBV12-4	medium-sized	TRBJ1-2	TGTGCCAGCAAAAGTGACAGGCCGAGCTACACCTTC	CASKSDRPSYTF
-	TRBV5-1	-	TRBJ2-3	TGCGCCAGCAGCTTGGGTAGAGGCCCAGATACGCAGTATTTT	CASSLGRGPDTQYF
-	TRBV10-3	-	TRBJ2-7	TGTGGCGTACGTGGCCAAAGCTCCTACGAGCAGTACTTC	CGVRGQSSYEQYF
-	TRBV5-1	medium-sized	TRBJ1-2	TGCGCCAGCAGCTTGGAGGAGGCCGAAAACTATGGCTACACCTTC	CASSLEEAENYGYTF
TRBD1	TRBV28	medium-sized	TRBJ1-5	TGTGCCAGCAGTTTATACGACAGGGGACAGCCCCAGCATTTT	CASSLYDRGQPQHF
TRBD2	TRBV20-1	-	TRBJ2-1	TGCAGTGCTAGAGGACTAGCGGTATACAATGAGCAGTTCTTC	CSARGLAVYNEQFF
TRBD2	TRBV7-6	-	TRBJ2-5	TGTGCCAGCAGCTTAAGGCGGGGGGAGACCCAGTACTTC	CASSLRRGETQYF
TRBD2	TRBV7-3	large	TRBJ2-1	TGTGCCAGCAGCTCCCAGGCTAGCGGCAACAATGAGCAGTTCTTC	CASSSQASGNNEQFF
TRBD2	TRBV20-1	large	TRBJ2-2	TGCAGTGCTAGCTCTAGCGGGGGTTACGGGGAGCTGTTTTTT	CSASSSGGYGELFF
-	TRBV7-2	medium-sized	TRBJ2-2	TGTGCCAGCAGTGAGAGGGGGGGACGCACCGGGGAGCTGTTTTTT	CASSERGGRTGELFF
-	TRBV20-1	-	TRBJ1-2	TGCAGTGCTCCCTCAGATCCTGGCTACACCTTC	CSAPSDPGYTF
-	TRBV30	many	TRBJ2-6	TGTGCCTGGAGTTCCGTTGTCTACCGAATCTCTGGGGCCAACGTCCTGACTTTC	CAWSSVVYRISGANVLTF
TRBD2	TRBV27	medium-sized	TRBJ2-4	TGTGCCAGCAGTCTAACTAGCGGGGGAGTCAGTTTGACCAAAAACATTCAGTACTTC	CASSLTSGGVSLTKNIQYF
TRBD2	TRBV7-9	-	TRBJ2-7	TGTGCCAGCAGCCGCTTTAGCGGGAGCTCCTACGAGCAGTACTTC	CASSRFSGSSYEQYF
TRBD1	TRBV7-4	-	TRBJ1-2	TGTGCCAGCAGCTTAGACGACTACAGGGGGCACGAGTTGTATGGCTACACCTTC	CASSLDDYRGHELYGYTF
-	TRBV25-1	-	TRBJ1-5	TGTGCCAGCAGTGCCTCGCAAGATCAGCCCCAGCATTTT	CASSASQDQPQHF
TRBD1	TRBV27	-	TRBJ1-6	TGTGCCAGCACCCGGGACAGGGGTATGTCACCCCTCCACTTT	CASTRDRGMSPLHF
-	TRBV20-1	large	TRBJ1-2	TGCAGTGCTATACGGGACACGGTTTATGGCTACACCTTC	CSAIRDTVYGYTF
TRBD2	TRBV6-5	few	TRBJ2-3	TGTGCCAGCAGTTACTCGGCTAGCGGGTGGGATACGCAGTATTTT	CASSYSASGWDTQYF
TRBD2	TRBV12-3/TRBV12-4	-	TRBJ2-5	TGTGCCAGCAGTTTTGCGGGGGGGCAAGAGACCCAGTACTTC	CASSFAGGQETQYF
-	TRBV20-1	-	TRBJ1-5	TGCAGTGCTAGAGATGCAGGGAGTGGCAATCAGCCCCAGCATTTT	CSARDAGSGNQPQHF
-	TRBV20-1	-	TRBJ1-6	TGCAGTGCTAGAGCTGGCTTCGCAGGACCTAATTCACCCCTCCACTTT	CSARAGFAGPNSPLHF
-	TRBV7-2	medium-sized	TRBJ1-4	TGTGCCAGCAGCACAAGGCCGGCAACTAATGAAAAACTGTTTTTT	CASSTRPATNEKLFF
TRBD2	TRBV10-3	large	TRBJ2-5	TGTGCCATCAGTGAGTCGCTAGCGGGAGTTACCCCTCGGGAGACCCAGTACTTC	CAISESLAGVTPRETQYF
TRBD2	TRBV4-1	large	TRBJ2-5	TGCGCCAGCAGCCAAGATCGTCTAGCGGGGGTACAAGAGACCCAGTACTTC	CASSQDRLAGVQETQYF
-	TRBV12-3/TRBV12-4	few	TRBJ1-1	TGTGCCAGCAGTTCCAGGGTCCCCCCGAGGACTGAAGCTTTCTTT	CASSSRVPPRTEAFF
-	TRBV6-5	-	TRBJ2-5	TGTGCCAGCAGTTTCACCAGTGAGACCCAGTACTTC	CASSFTSETQYF
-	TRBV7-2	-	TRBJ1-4	TGTGCCAGCAGCCCGTTCCAGGGGCCGAATGAAAAACTGTTTTTT	CASSPFQGPNEKLFF
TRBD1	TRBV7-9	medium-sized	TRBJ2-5	TGTGCCAGCAGCTTAGGGCAGGGGGAGGAGACCCAGTACTTC	CASSLGQGEETQYF
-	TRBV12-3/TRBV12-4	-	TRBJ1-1	TGTGCCAGCAGTTACAGGGTCCCCCCGAGGACTGAAGCTTTCTTT	CASSYRVPPRTEAFF